This T cell receptor beta chain was documented in a study of cytomegalovirus exposure and HLA in healthy donors. Study overall: Sequencing of about 200 million T cells in an earlier analysis found under 120 million unique TCR beta sequences. Clustering assigned 70% to 90% of the approximately 370 genotyped donors to the Caucasian-associated ancestry cluster.

About this clone: Its target is not known.

Findings and caveats of the study: Data from an earlier analysis indicated that most TCR beta V segments were productive either about 87% or about 30% of the time.

This CDR3 has 14 amino acids. CDR1 and CDR2 from the germline V gene are LNHDA and SQIVND (reference sequence). Trimming took 2 bases from V and 2 from J, leaving 9 bases between them. PCR was performed using 60 Vbeta and 13 Jbeta primers. Produced via immunoSEQ multiplex PCR; TCRdb's table is partial and in-frame only. The data contain 150,000 or so clones, roughly 80% of them singletons. The sequencing input was PBMCs. The chain joins TRBV19 to TRBJ1-1; TRBD1 might be the D (5 bases). The sequence derives from a female donor in good health and CMV-seronegative. The CDR3 here is CASSIQGGNTEAFF. CDR3 in DNA: TGTGCCAGTAGTATACAGGGCGGAAACACTGAAGCTTTCTTT.